The 24 T cell receptor beta chains listed next were all sequenced from one sample in a study of blood T cell repertoires in COVID-19. This table comes from immunoSEQ multiplex PCR, and its TCRdb copy is limited to in-frame clones, with some not included. In the table there are approximately 310,000 clones, over 75% of which are singletons. Material for sequencing was peripheral blood. These receptors were obtained from a woman aged 50 to 60 who had recovered from COVID-19.

The gene calls are TRBV5-6 and TRBJ2-7; D is ambiguous. Trimming removed 0 bases at V and 5 bases at J, with 18 bases between. The germline V gene encodes CDR1 SGHDT and CDR2 YYEEEE. The CDR3 contains 16 residues. In nucleotides, the CDR3 is TGTGCCAGCAGCTTGGTCGGTGACCGGCGGAACAACGAGCAGTACTTC. Its protein product is CASSLVGDRRNNEQYF.

The V and J genes are TRBV9 and TRBJ1-4; D unclear. Germline loops: CDR1 SGDLS, CDR2 YYNGEE. Trimming shortened V by 3 bases and J by 7 bases, and 10 bases separated the two germline ends. This CDR3 is 13 amino acids long. The CDR3 bases are TGTGCCAGCAGCGCAGGCGTGGGTGAAAAACTGTTTTTT. Residues: CASSAGVGEKLFF.

The chain joins TRBV9 to TRBJ2-2; maybe TRBD1 (5 bases). The V gene's germline CDR1 is SGDLS and CDR2 YYNGEE. V lost 5 bases and J lost 6, with 20 bases in between. The CDR3 is made up of 16 amino acids. In DNA, the CDR3 is TGTGCCAGCAGTGCGCCAGGGAATACATCACCCGGGGAGCTGTTTTTT. This translates into CASSAPGNTSPGELFF.

The chain is built from TRBV19 and TRBJ1-1; maybe TRBD1 (6 bases). CDR1 is LNHDA and CDR2 is SQIVND in the germline V gene (reference sequence). The CDR3 runs to 14 residues. V was clipped by 0 bases and J by 11 bases, with 16 bases between them. CDR3 nucleotide sequence: TGTGCCAGTAGTATAGAAGGTTGGAGGACAGATGCTTTCTTT. It translates to CASSIEGWRTDAFF.

This chain joins TRBV6-5 and TRBJ2-6, with unresolved D. Germline loops: CDR1 MNHEY, CDR2 SVGAGI. This CDR3 has 14 residues. V lost 10 bases, J lost 2 bases, and 12 bases lay in between. In DNA form, the CDR3 reads TGTGCCATCAGACAAACCACTGGGGCCAACGTCCTGACTTTC. It translates to CAIRQTTGANVLTF.

This clone appeared once. Here the CDR3 DNA reads TGTGCCAGAAGCTTGACTAGCGGGGGGGCGGTTGAGCAGTTCTTC. Its translation: CARSLTSGGAVEQFF. The chain employs TRBV5-3 and TRBJ2-1; TRBD2 aligns across 13 bases. TRBV5-3 is marked as an open reading frame, function uncertain. This CDR3 region has 15 residues. J was trimmed by 9 bases and V by 1 base; bases with no gene match: 4.

Only one count was recorded for this clone. The chain combines TRBV5-4 with TRBJ2-4; TRBD1 aligns across 8 bases. The ends lost 5 bases at V and 6 bases at J; junction bases unmatched: 16. Germline V gene sequence: CDR1 SGHNT, CDR2 YYREEE (reference sequence). The CDR3 consists of 17 residues. The CDR3 DNA reads TGTGCCAGCAGTCTGGGCCGTGGGGGAACAGGGGGAAACATTCAGTACTTC. As protein: CASSLGRGGTGGNIQYF.

The chain recombines TRBV5-4 with TRBJ1-1; TRBD1 matches at 10 bases. With V trimmed by 4 bases and J by 4 bases, 4 bases remained unmatched. The CDR3 covers 14 residues. Germline assignment: CDR1 SGHNT and CDR2 YYREEE (reference sequence). CDR3 bases: TGTGCCAGCAGCGCCGGGACAGGGGCCACTGAAGCTTTCTTT. Protein product: CASSAGTGATEAFF.

This chain joins TRBV15 and TRBJ1-5; D is uncertain. Germline-derived CDR1 and CDR2 are LNHNV and YYDKDF (reference sequence). The CDR3 length is 15 residues. Trimming left V 1 base short and J 5 bases short, with 12 bases between. CDR3 nucleotides: TGTGCCACCAGCAGAGGCGGGAACATCTATCAGCCCCAGCATTTT. Protein product: CATSRGGNIYQPQHF.

The J gene is TRBJ1-2, the V gene TRBV28; TRBD1 matches 7 bases. Germline CDR1 and CDR2: MDHEN and SYDVKM. V lost 2 bases, J lost 7 bases, and 7 bases stayed unmatched. CDR3 length: 14 amino acids. The CDR3 nucleotides are TGTGCCAGCAGTTTAAGCTGGTCAGGGGGTGGCTACACCTTC. It specifies CASSLSWSGGGYTF.

The chain combines TRBV20-1 with TRBJ2-7; D not resolved. In germline, CDR1 is DFQATT, CDR2 SNEGSKA (reference sequence). V was shortened by 6 bases and J by 4 bases, with 10 bases between the two germline ends. CDR3 length: 11 amino acids. CDR3: CSASRQYEQYF. The CDR3 nucleotides read TGCAGTGCATCTCGCCAGTACGAGCAGTACTTC.

CDR3 in amino acids: CASRSAGGYQPQHF. CDR3 DNA sequence: TGTGCCAGCAGGTCTGCAGGGGGATATCAGCCCCAGCATTTT. The chain links TRBV28 to TRBJ1-5, with 7 bases matching TRBD1. Germline CDR1 and CDR2: MDHEN and SYDVKM. The V segment lost 6 bases and the J segment 5 bases; nucleotides outside the gene matches: 7. This CDR3 region has 14 residues.

J is TRBJ1-5 and V is TRBV28; D not certain. Germline V CDR1 and CDR2: MDHEN, SYDVKM. CDR3 length: 14 amino acids. The V end was cut by 5 bases, the J end by 4 bases, with 12 bases between. CDR3 in amino acids: CASSPDLRNQPQHF. DNA of the CDR3: TGTGCCAGCAGTCCGGATCTCAGGAATCAGCCCCAGCATTTT.

This clone has only one observation. The chain employs TRBV9 and TRBJ2-2, with TRBD2 as a possible D gene (6 bases). V was trimmed by 0 bases and J by 5 bases, leaving 14 bases between them. The CDR3 runs to 16 residues. Germline V gene data show CDR1 as SGDLS and CDR2 as YYNGEE. DNA for the CDR3: TGTGCCAGCAGCGTAGTGGGGGGAGTAGGGACCGGGGAGCTGTTTTTT. Translation gives CASSVVGGVGTGELFF.

This chain connects TRBV6-5 to TRBJ1-4; 9 bases are a match to TRBD1. This CDR3 has 14 residues. Germline V CDR1 and CDR2: MNHEY, SVGAGI. With V trimmed by 6 bases and J by 9 bases, 8 bases remained unmatched. The CDR3 bases are TGTGCCAGCAGGCGGACAGGGGAAAACAAAAAACTGTTTTTT. It is translated as CASRRTGENKKLFF.

The gene calls are TRBV29-1 and TRBJ2-5; D possibly corresponds to TRBD1 (5 bases). This CDR3 comprises 12 residues. Trimming left V 5 bases short and J 4 bases short, with 11 bases between. Germline lookup yields CDR1 SQVTM and CDR2 ANQGSEA. The CDR3 reads CSVPHQGETQYF. Here the CDR3 DNA reads TGCAGCGTTCCACATCAGGGAGAGACCCAGTACTTC. Supplemented by reference TRBV29-1 and TRBJ2-5, the full variable domain reads SAVISQKPSRDICQRGTSLTIQCQVDSQVTMMFWYRQQPGQSLTLIATANQGSEATYESGFVIDKFPISRPNLTFSTLTVSNMSPEDSSIYLCSVPHQGETQYFGPGTRLLVL.

The chain joins TRBV5-1 to TRBJ2-1; 15 bases align to TRBD2. V shed 3 bases, J shed 9 bases, and the junction held 7 bases outside the gene matches. This CDR3 is 16 amino acids long. Germline V gene lookup returns CDR1 SGHRS and CDR2 YFSETQ. CDR3 coding DNA: TGCGCCAGCAGCTCGGGACTAGCGGGGGGAAATGTTGAGCAGTTCTTC. Its translation: CASSSGLAGGNVEQFF.

V and J are TRBV18 and TRBJ2-4, with unresolved D. CDR3 length equals 14 residues. Germline lookup yields CDR1 KGHSH and CDR2 LQKENI. Trimming pared 3 bases from V and 9 bases from J, leaving 15 bases between. The CDR3 DNA follows: TGTGCCAGCTCACCCGATATAGGTGGCGGCATTCAGTACTTC. It codes for CASSPDIGGGIQYF. The variable domain in full, with the rest retrieved from reference TRBV18 and TRBJ2-4, is NAGVMQNPRHLVRRRGQEARLRCSPMKGHSHVYWYRQLPEEGLKFMVYLQKENIIDESGMPKERFSAEFPKEGPSILRIQQVVRGDSAAYFCASSPDIGGGIQYFGAGTRLSVL.

The rearrangement links TRBV28 to TRBJ2-3, with TRBD1 identical over 8 bases. V shed 4 bases, J shed 2 bases, and the junction held 5 bases outside the gene matches. The CDR3 loop spans 15 amino acids. In germline, CDR1 is MDHEN, CDR2 SYDVKM. The CDR3: CASSSRGPLTDTQYF. Written as DNA, the CDR3 is TGTGCCAGCAGTTCCAGGGGGCCCCTCACAGATACGCAGTATTTT.

The chain uses TRBV10-3 and TRBJ2-7, with 9 positions matching TRBD1. The germline V gene encodes CDR1 ENHRY and CDR2 SYGVKD. The CDR3 spans 15 residues. Trimming removed 4 bases from V and 5 bases from J; junction bases left unmatched: 9. The CDR3 reads CAISVDGTGIHEQYF. The DNA for the CDR3 is TGTGCCATCAGTGTCGATGGGACAGGGATACACGAGCAGTACTTC.

The rearrangement joins TRBV12-3 or TRBV12-4 to TRBJ2-7; 8 bases align to TRBD2. The CDR3 has 13 residues. With V trimmed by 6 bases and J by 3 bases, 4 bases remained unmatched. The CDR3 loop reads CASRGLASYEQYF. The CDR3 DNA is TGTGCCAGCAGAGGACTAGCTAGCTACGAGCAGTACTTC.

This chain joins TRBV5-4 and TRBJ2-2; D possibly corresponds to TRBD2 (5 bases). The CDR3 totals 13 residues. From germline, CDR1 is SGHNT and CDR2 YYREEE (reference sequence). V gave up 0 bases and J gave up 7 bases, with 7 bases separating them. The CDR3 loop reads CASSLGGVGELFF. The DNA of the CDR3 is TGTGCCAGCAGCTTGGGGGGAGTCGGGGAGCTGTTTTTT.

The V gene is TRBV27, the J gene TRBJ2-7; D might be TRBD1 (5 bases). The CDR3 is 14 amino acids. Germline CDR1 and CDR2: MNHEY and SMNVEV (reference sequence). Trimming shortened V by 4 bases and J by 2 bases, and 12 bases separated the two germline ends. The CDR3 DNA is TGTGCCAGCAGTTACAGGCCGAACGCCTACGAGCAGTACTTC. Protein product: CASSYRPNAYEQYF.

The rearrangement links TRBV19 to TRBJ2-1; 11 bases are a match to TRBD2. The J segment lost 6 bases and the V segment lost 6 bases, leaving 10 bases of the junction unmatched. The germline V gene has CDR1 LNHDA and CDR2 SQIVND (reference sequence). The CDR3 covers 16 residues. The CDR3 DNA reads as TGTGCCAGTAGGGGAGGGGGGACTAGCGGAGGCAATGAGCAGTTCTTC. As protein: CASRGGGTSGGNEQFF.